A single sample is the source of the 2 T cell receptor beta chains below, sequenced in a study of human T cells and chemical hapten exposure. TCRdb independently ran MiXCR on the RACE reads; one entry per CDR3 protein. The sample shows under 200,000 distinct CDR3 sequences, around 30% of them seen only once. Indicated time point: pre-sensitization, week 0. Described treatment: therapeutic diphenylcyclopropenone sensitization with weekly scalp DPC. The sequences come from whole blood, collected in connection with sensitization to the hapten diphenylcyclopropenone (DPC). Receptors were obtained from a woman aged 25 to 39 with alopecia areata. Some clones in this sample may be carry-over from other donors' samples.

V gene TRBV4-3 combines with J gene TRBJ2-3; the D call may be TRBD1 or TRBD2 (7 bases each). Between the trimmed V and J ends, which lost 1 base and 2 bases, there was a span of 16 bases. The CDR3 sequence is 17 residues long. CDR1 and CDR2 (germline): LGHNA, YSLEER. The CDR3 sequence is CASSQVTQGGYTDTQYF. CDR3 in DNA: TGCGCCAGCAGCCAAGTTACCCAGGGGGGGTACACAGATACGCAGTATTTT.

This clonotype came up a few times. The rearrangement joins TRBV10-2 to TRBJ2-1, with 9 nucleotides matching TRBD2. The CDR3 runs to 13 residues. Germline-derived CDR1 and CDR2 are WSHSY and SAAADI. V shed 6 bases, J shed 8 bases, and the junction held 5 bases outside the gene matches. This CDR3 reads CASSIAGADEQFF. CDR3 nucleotides: TGCGCCAGCAGCATAGCGGGAGCCGATGAGCAGTTCTTC.